This T cell receptor beta chain was identified during a study of CD8 T cell repertoires and HIV-1 epitope variants. CDR3 size: 14 residues. V lost 3 bases and J lost 5, with 14 bases in between. In germline, CDR1 is ENHRY, CDR2 SYGVKD. Turning to this clone: Its antigen is as yet unknown.

Measured with immunoSEQ multiplex PCR; TCRdb has only the in-frame clones, and not every one. The sample includes about 2,500 clones, about 65% seen only once; the top ten take 35% to 50%. This sequence joins TRBV10-3 and TRBJ2-7, with a weak D call TRBD2 (6 bases). This receptor was obtained from a male donor with HIV. Sequenced input: cultured CD8+ T cells derived from PBMCs. For the CDR3, the DNA is TGTGCCATCAGTGATATCGGGGGTCCCCACGAGCAGTACTTC. Translating it yields CAISDIGGPHEQYF.